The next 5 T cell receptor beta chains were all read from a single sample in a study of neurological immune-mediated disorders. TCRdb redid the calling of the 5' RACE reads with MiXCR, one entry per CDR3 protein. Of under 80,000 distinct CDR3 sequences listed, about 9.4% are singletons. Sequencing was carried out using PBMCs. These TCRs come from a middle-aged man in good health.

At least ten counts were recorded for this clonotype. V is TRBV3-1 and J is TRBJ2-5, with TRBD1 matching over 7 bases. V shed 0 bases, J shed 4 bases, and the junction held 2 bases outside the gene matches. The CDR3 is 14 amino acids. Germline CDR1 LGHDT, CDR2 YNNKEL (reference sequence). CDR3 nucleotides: TGTGCCAGCAGCCAAGATAGGGGGCGAGAGACCCAGTACTTC. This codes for CASSQDRGRETQYF.

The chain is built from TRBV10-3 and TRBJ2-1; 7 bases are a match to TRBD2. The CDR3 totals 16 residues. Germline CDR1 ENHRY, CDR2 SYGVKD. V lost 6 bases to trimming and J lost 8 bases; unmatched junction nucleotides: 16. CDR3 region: CAIRSVGGSLRDEQFF. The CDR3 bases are TGTGCCATCAGGAGCGTTGGCGGGAGCCTTCGGGATGAGCAGTTCTTC.

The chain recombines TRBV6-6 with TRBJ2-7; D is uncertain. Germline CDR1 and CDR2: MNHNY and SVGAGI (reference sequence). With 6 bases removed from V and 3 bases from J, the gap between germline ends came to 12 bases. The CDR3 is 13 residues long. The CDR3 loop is CASRHDAYYEQYF. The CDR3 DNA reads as TGTGCCAGCAGACACGACGCCTACTACGAGCAGTACTTC.

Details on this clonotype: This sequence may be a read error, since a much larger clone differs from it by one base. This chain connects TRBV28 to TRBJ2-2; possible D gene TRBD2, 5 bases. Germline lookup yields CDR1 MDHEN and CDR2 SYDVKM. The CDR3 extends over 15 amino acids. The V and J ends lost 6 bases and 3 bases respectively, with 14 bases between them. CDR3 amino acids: CASRTATIHTGELFF. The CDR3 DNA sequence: TGTGCCAGCAGGACCGCGACTATACACACCGGGGAGCTGTTTTTT.

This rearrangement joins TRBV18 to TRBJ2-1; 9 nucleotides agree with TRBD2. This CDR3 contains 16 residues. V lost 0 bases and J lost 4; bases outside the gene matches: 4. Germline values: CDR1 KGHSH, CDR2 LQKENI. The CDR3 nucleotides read TGTGCCAGCTCACCACCGGCTAGCGGGGCGTACAATGAGCAGTTCTTC. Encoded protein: CASSPPASGAYNEQFF.